The 8 T cell receptor beta chains given below trace back to one sample, sequenced in a study of T cell responses to AZD1222 COVID-19 vaccine. Sequenced by immunoSEQ multiplex PCR; TCRdb stores in-frame clones only, minus some. The table shows 150,000 to 200,000 clones, with around 90% occurring only once. The material was peripheral blood, obtained 28 days after the second AZD1222 dose. All receptors derive from an adult who received the AZD1222 COVID-19 vaccine.

This chain connects TRBV25-1 to TRBJ1-4; 8 bases map to TRBD1. CDR1 is MGHDK, CDR2 SYGVNS, per germline. The CDR3 sequence is 15 residues long. The ends lost 3 bases at V and 7 bases at J; junction bases unmatched: 7. Here the CDR3 reads CASSDRQGWAEKLFF. CDR3 nucleotide sequence: TGTGCCAGCAGTGACCGACAGGGGTGGGCTGAAAAACTGTTTTTT.

The chain recombines TRBV30 with TRBJ1-1; no reliable D call. The CDR3 contains 15 residues. Per germline, CDR1 GTSNPN and CDR2 SVGIG (reference sequence). V gave up 2 bases and J gave up 1 base, with 14 bases separating them. The CDR3 coding sequence is TGTGCCTGGAGTAAACTAGGTAACTCGAACACTGAAGCTTTCTTT. It codes for CAWSKLGNSNTEAFF. The entire variable domain, with the rest obtained from reference TRBV30 and TRBJ1-1, is as follows: SQTIHQWPATLVQPVGSPLSLECTVEGTSNPNLYWYRQAAGRGLQLLFYSVGIGQISSEVPQNLSASRPQDRQFILSSKKLLLSDSGFYLCAWSKLGNSNTEAFFGQGTRLTVV.

This clone was detected only once. The rearrangement uses TRBV11-3 and TRBJ1-1; D possibly corresponds to TRBD1 (5 bases). Germline lookup yields CDR1 SGHNT and CDR2 YENEEA. V lost 0 bases and J lost 5, with 7 bases in between. This CDR3 is 13 amino acids long. The CDR3 is CASSLEGRTEAFF. The CDR3, as DNA: TGTGCCAGCAGCTTAGAGGGACGGACTGAAGCTTTCTTT.

This chain connects TRBV7-2 to TRBJ2-7; D unclear. Deletions cut 1 base from V and 7 bases from J, with 8 bases between. The CDR3 has 12 amino acids. Germline loops: CDR1 SGHTA, CDR2 FQGNSA. CDR3 nucleotide sequence: TGTGCCAGCAGCTTAGGGTTTGGGGAGCAGTACTTC. Protein product: CASSLGFGEQYF.

The chain joins TRBV9 to TRBJ2-1; a weak D match, TRBD2 (6 bases). Trimming stripped 0 bases from V and 5 bases from J, with 15 bases between. The CDR3 totals 16 residues. Germline lookup yields CDR1 SGDLS and CDR2 YYNGEE. The CDR3 bases are TGTGCCAGCAGCGTAGACGCGCGGGGACGAAACAATGAGCAGTTCTTC. Its translation is CASSVDARGRNNEQFF.

The chain uses TRBV18 and TRBJ1-5, with a weak D call TRBD1 (6 bases). Germline-derived CDR1 and CDR2 are KGHSH and LQKENI. The V end lost 3 bases, the J end lost 5 bases, and 14 bases lay between the germline ends. CDR3 length: 15 amino acids. CDR3 protein: CASSPGGAMDQPQHF. For the CDR3, the DNA is TGTGCCAGCTCACCCGGGGGGGCGATGGATCAGCCCCAGCATTTT.

The rearrangement links TRBV6-5 to TRBJ2-2; perhaps D is TRBD1 or TRBD2 (5 bases each). The V gene lost 7 bases and the J gene lost 3 bases, with 12 bases spanning the gap. CDR1 is MNHEY and CDR2 is SVGAGI in the germline V gene. This CDR3 region has 14 residues. CDR3 amino acids: CASNPGPHTGELFF. The CDR3 bases are TGTGCCAGCAACCCGGGGCCCCACACCGGGGAGCTGTTTTTT.

As to this clone: Other DNA sequences from this sample encode an identical CDR3 as well. V gene TRBV7-3 combines with J gene TRBJ1-1, with D hard to call. V was cut by 2 bases and J by 2 bases, with 6 bases left in between. The CDR3 totals 13 residues. Germline V lookup: CDR1 SGHTA, CDR2 FQGTGA. As DNA, the CDR3 is TGTGCCAGCAGCTTAGAGGCTAACACTGAAGCTTTCTTT. As protein: CASSLEANTEAFF.